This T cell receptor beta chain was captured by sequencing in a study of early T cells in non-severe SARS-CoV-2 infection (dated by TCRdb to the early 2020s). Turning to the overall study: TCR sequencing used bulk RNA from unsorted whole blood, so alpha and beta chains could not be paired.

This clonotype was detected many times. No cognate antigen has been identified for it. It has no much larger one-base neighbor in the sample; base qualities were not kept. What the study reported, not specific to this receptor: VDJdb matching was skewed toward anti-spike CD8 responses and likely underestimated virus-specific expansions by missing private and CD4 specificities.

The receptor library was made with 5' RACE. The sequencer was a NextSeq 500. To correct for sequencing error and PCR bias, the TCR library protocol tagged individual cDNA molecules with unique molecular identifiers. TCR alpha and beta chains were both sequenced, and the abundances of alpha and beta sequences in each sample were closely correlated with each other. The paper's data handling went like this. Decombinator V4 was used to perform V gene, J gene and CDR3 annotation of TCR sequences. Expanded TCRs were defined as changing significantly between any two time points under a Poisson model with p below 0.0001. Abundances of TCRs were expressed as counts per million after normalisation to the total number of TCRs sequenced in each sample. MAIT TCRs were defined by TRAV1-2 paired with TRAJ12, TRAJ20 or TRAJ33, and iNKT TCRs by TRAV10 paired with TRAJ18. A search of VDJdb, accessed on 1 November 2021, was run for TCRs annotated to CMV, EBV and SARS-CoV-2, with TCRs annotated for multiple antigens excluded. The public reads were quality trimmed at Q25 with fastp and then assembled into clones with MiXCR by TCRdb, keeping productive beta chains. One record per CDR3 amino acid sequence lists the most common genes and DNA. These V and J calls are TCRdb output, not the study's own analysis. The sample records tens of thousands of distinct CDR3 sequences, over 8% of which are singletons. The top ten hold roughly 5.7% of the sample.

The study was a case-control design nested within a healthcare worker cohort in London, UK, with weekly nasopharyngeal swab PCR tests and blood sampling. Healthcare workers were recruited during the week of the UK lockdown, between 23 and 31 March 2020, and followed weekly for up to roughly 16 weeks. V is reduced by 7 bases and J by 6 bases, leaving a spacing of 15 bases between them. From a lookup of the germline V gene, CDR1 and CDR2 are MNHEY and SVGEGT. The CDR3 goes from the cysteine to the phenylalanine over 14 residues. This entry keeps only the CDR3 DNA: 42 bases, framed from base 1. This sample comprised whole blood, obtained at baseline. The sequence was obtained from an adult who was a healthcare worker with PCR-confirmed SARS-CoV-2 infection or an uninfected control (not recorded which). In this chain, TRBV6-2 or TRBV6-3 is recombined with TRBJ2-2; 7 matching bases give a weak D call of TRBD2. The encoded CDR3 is CASNPTGGPGELFF. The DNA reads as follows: TGTGCCAGCAACCCTACGGGGGGCCCCGGGGAGCTGTTTTTT.